This is a list of T cell receptor beta chains from one sample in a study of blood T cell repertoires in COVID-19. The assay was immunoSEQ multiplex PCR, and TCRdb's table has in-frame clones only and misses some. The table records fewer than 85,000 clones, around 90% of them present only once. The specimen sequenced was peripheral blood. These receptors were obtained from a human donor in a cohort sampled during active COVID-19. Each CDR3 is given with its conserved first and last residue. The D gene is left open where the match is weak. Clone size, where shown, is once, few, many, or a class for clones that have expanded.

15 | NA | TRBD2 | TRBJ2-3 | TRBV5-1 | CASSFSGVGTDTQYF | TGCGCCAGCAGCTTTAGCGGGGTAGGCACAGATACGCAGTATTTT
14 | few | TRBD1 | TRBJ1-1 | TRBV11-2 | CASSLAGGVTEAFF | TGTGCCAGCAGCTTAGCAGGGGGCGTCACTGAAGCTTTCTTT
16 | NA | NA | TRBJ1-3 | TRBV30 | CAWSPTPQVSGNTIYF | TGTGCCTGGAGTCCCACACCACAGGTCTCTGGAAACACCATATATTTT
16 | NA | TRBD1 | TRBJ1-2 | TRBV9 | CASSSLNYRGNYGYTF | TGTGCCAGCAGCTCTTTAAACTACAGGGGAAACTATGGCTACACCTTC
15 | once | TRBD1 | TRBJ1-2 | TRBV7-9 | CYHGDSLLNNYGYTF | TGTTACCATGGGGACAGCCTACTTAATAACTATGGCTACACCTTC
15 | NA | NA | TRBJ2-1 | TRBV9 | CASSVDLDTYNEQFF | TGTGCCAGCAGCGTAGATCTGGACACCTACAATGAGCAGTTCTTC
17 | NA | TRBD2 | TRBJ2-1 | TRBV3-1/TRBV3-2 | CASSQGLWRGGEDEQFF | TGTGCCAGCAGCCAAGGACTATGGCGGGGGGGCGAGGATGAGCAGTTCTTC
12 | NA | NA | TRBJ1-1 | TRBV9 | CASSSGVPEAFF | NA
17 | once | TRBD2 | TRBJ2-3 | TRBV5-4 | CASSLGASGRAADTQYF | TGTGCCAGCAGCTTGGGGGCTAGCGGGAGAGCGGCAGATACGCAGTATTTT
16 | NA | NA | TRBJ1-3 | TRBV4-1 | CASSQVRTKAGNTIYF | TGCGCCAGCAGCCAAGTTAGGACAAAGGCTGGAAACACCATATATTTT
15 | NA | TRBD2 | TRBJ2-1 | TRBV7-6 | CASSRLAEAYNEQFF | TGTGCCAGCAGCCGACTAGCGGAGGCCTACAATGAGCAGTTCTTC
12 | NA | TRBD2 | TRBJ2-2 | TRBV29-1 | CSVREGGGELFF | TGCAGCGTGAGGGAGGGTGGCGGGGAGCTGTTTTTT
13 | once | NA | TRBJ2-3 | TRBV27 | CASTESRGDTQYF | TGTGCCAGCACAGAATCACGCGGGGATACGCAGTATTTT